This T cell receptor beta chain derives from a study of T cell responses to AZD1222 COVID-19 vaccine. Findings of the study overall: None of the repertoires were sampled until the peak T cell response had passed. Donor demographics were predominantly white British with a female majority; clonal diversity may be underestimated. Just a handful of people given AZD1222 tested seropositive at baseline. Increased Spike-specific TCR breadth and depth were observed after two AZD1222 doses.

The CDR3 runs to 16 residues. Trimming stripped 0 bases from V and 8 bases from J, with 18 bases between. Germline V gene lookup returns CDR1 MNHEY and CDR2 SVGAGI. TCRdb's table, derived via immunoSEQ multiplex PCR, lists solely in-frame clones and lacks some. The repertoire has 120,000 to 150,000 clones, approximately 89% of them found once; the top ten carry around 1.5%. Worth noting for this clone: Its antigen is currently unknown.

This sequence was found in an adult who received the AZD1222 COVID-19 vaccine. This specimen was peripheral blood, taken 28 days after the second AZD1222 dose. The chain couples TRBV6-5 to TRBJ2-3; D is perhaps TRBD2 (6 bases). As DNA, the CDR3 is TGTGCCAGCAGTTACTCGGGGGGTCAGTATGGTGGTACGCAGTATTTT. It is translated as CASSYSGGQYGGTQYF.